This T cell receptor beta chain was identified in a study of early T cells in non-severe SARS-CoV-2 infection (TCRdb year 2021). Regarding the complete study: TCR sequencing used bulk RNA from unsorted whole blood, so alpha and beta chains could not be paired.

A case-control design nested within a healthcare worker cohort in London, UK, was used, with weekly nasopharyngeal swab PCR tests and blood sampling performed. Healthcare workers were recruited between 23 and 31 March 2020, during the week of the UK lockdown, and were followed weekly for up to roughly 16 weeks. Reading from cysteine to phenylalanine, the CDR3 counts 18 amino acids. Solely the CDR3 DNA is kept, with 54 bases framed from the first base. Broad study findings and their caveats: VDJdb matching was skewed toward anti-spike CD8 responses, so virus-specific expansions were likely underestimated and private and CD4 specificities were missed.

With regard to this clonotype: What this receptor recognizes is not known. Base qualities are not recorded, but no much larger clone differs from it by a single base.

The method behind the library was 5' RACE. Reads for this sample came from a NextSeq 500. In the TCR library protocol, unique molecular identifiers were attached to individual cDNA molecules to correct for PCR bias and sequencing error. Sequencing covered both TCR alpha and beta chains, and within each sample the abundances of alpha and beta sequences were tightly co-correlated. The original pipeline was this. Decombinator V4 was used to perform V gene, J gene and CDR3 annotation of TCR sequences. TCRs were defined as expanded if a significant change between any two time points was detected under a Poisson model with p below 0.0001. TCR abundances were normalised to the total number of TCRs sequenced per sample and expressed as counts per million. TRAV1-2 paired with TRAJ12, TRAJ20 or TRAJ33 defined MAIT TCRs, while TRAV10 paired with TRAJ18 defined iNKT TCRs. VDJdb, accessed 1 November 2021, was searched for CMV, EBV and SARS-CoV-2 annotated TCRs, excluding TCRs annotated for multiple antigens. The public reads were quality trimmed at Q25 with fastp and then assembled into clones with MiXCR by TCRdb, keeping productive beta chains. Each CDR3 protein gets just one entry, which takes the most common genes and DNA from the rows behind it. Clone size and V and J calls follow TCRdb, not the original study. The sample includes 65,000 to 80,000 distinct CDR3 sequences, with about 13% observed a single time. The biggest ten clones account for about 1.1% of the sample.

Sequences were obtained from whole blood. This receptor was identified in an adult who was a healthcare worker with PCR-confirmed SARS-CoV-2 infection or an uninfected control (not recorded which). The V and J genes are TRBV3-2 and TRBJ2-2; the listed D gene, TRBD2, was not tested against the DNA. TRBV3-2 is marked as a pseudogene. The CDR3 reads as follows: CAPQSPLAGGPGTGELFF. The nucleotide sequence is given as TGTGCCCCCCAATCCCCACTAGCGGGAGGGCCGGGCACCGGGGAGCTGTTTTTT.